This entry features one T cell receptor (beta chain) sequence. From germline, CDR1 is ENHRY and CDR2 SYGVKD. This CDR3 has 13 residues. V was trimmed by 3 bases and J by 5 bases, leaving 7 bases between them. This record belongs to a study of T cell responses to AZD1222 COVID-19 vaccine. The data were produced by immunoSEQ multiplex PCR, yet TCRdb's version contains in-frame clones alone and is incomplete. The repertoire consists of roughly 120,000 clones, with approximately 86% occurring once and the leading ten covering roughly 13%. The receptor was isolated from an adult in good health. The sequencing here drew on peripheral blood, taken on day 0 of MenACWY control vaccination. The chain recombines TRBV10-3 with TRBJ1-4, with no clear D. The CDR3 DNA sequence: TGTGCCATCAGTGAACTTTGGAATGAAAAACTGTTTTTT. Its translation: CAISELWNEKLFF.